Below are 16 T cell receptor beta chains sequenced from a single sample in a study of vaccination and CD4 T cells after COVID-19. Treatment specified: roughly ten-day PBMC culture with coronavirus spike peptide pools or control peptides (ViraFEST assay). Their antigens remain unidentified. Sequencing of the DNA from cultured CD4+ T cells was carried out with the Oncomine TCR Beta short-read assay. TCRdb reanalysed the PCR reads using MiXCR and keeps one entry per CDR3 protein. The sample includes 10,000 to 15,000 distinct CDR3 sequences, about 74% of them seen just once. The specimen comprised CD4+ T cells from blood, cultured in vitro, sampled after SARS-CoV-2 vaccination. The receptor set was obtained from a human donor who received a COVID-19 vaccine.

This chain connects TRBV20-1 to TRBJ1-3, with D perhaps matching TRBD1 (6 bases). Trimming removed 6 bases at V and 2 bases at J, with 11 bases between. Looked up from germline, CDR1 is DFQATT and CDR2 is SNEGSKA (reference sequence). This CDR3 has 13 residues. The CDR3 is CSAIEGAGNTIYF. The CDR3, as DNA: TGCAGTGCAATCGAGGGGGCTGGAAACACCATATATTTT.

The chain uses TRBV2 and TRBJ2-2, with TRBD2 matching over 14 bases. The CDR3 length is 16 residues. After removal of 5 bases from V and 6 bases from J, the junction contained 5 bases not matched to a gene. Germline lookup yields CDR1 SNHLY and CDR2 FYNNEI. The CDR3 spells CASSLLTSGGAGELFF. The CDR3 DNA is TGTGCCAGCAGTCTACTGACTAGCGGGGGGGCCGGGGAGCTGTTTTTT. Full variable domain (remainder filled in from reference TRBV2 and TRBJ2-2): EPEVTQTPSHQVTQMGQEVILRCVPISNHLYFYWYRQILGQKVEFLVSFYNNEISEKSEIFDDQFSVERPDGSNFTLKIRSTKLEDSAMYFCASSLLTSGGAGELFFGEGSRLTVL.

The rearrangement joins TRBV10-3 to TRBJ1-5; D possibly corresponds to TRBD1 (6 bases). CDR3 length: 14 amino acids. Trimming shortened V by 6 bases and J by 4 bases, and 13 bases separated the two germline ends. The V gene's germline CDR1 is ENHRY and CDR2 SYGVKD. The CDR3 nucleotides are TGTGCCATCAGCCCGGACAGTGATAATCAGCCCCAGCATTTT. This sequence encodes CAISPDSDNQPQHF.

This clonotype was seen more than once but under ten times. The chain joins TRBV5-4 to TRBJ1-2; no clear D gene. CDR1 SGHNT and CDR2 YYREEE come from the germline V gene (reference sequence). This CDR3 spans 15 amino acids. V was shortened by 3 bases and J by 0 bases, with 12 bases between the two germline ends. CDR3 sequence (DNA): TGTGCCAGCAGCTCCCCTGTAAGGGCTAACTATGGCTACACCTTC. Its translation: CASSSPVRANYGYTF.

This clonotype was counted a few times. This chain joins TRBV6-1 and TRBJ1-6; D call uncertain. Trimming took off 4 bases at V and 9 bases at J, with 10 bases between the two ends. CDR1 is MNHNS, CDR2 SASEGT, per germline. This CDR3 has 13 residues. CDR3 in amino acids: CASSAERGSPLHF. The CDR3 DNA sequence: TGTGCCAGCAGTGCCGAGCGGGGTTCACCCCTCCACTTT.

The chain joins TRBV5-1 to TRBJ1-5; tentative D call: TRBD1 (6 bases). Between the trimmed V and J ends, which lost 4 bases and 5 bases, there was a span of 16 bases. CDR3 length: 15 amino acids. Germline CDR1 is SGHRS and CDR2 is YFSETQ. CDR3 coding DNA: TGCGCCAGCAGCCTAGATGGACAGTCGGATCAGCCCCAGCATTTT. Translation gives CASSLDGQSDQPQHF.

The CDR3 sequence: CASSERGTGGETQYF. As DNA, the CDR3 is TGTGCCAGCAGTGAACGTGGCACAGGAGGGGAGACCCAGTACTTC. The chain combines TRBV2 with TRBJ2-5, with D maybe TRBD2 (6 bases). Germline CDR1 and CDR2: SNHLY and FYNNEI. The CDR3 length is 15 residues. Between the trimmed V and J ends, which lost 2 bases and 5 bases, there was a span of 15 bases.

This clonotype was seen only a few times. This rearrangement joins TRBV10-1 to TRBJ1-5; 7 positions agree with TRBD1. Germline assignment: CDR1 WNHNN and CDR2 SYGVQD (reference sequence). Trimming at V came to 8 bases and at J to 5 bases, leaving 3 bases not matched to a gene. The CDR3 loop spans 12 amino acids. Here the CDR3 reads CASRQGHQPQHF. The CDR3 DNA reads as TGCGCCAGCCGACAGGGTCATCAGCCCCAGCATTTT.

This chain links TRBV15 with TRBJ2-5; TRBD2 aligns across 9 bases. The germline V gene encodes CDR1 LNHNV and CDR2 YYDKDF (reference sequence). Trimming cost V 2 bases and J 5 bases; bases outside gene matches: 15. This CDR3 region has 18 residues. The CDR3 DNA reads as TGTGCCACCAGCAGAATAGTTGGAGCGGGGGGCCGGGTGGAGACCCAGTACTTC. Protein product: CATSRIVGAGGRVETQYF.

The chain employs TRBV7-3 and TRBJ1-2; 7 nucleotides line up with TRBD1. CDR3 length equals 13 residues. V dropped 4 bases and J dropped 8; count of bases not matched to a gene: 7. Germline V gene sequence: CDR1 SGHTA, CDR2 FQGTGA. CDR3 loop: CASSSQGMGGYTF. Written as DNA, the CDR3 is TGTGCCAGCAGCTCACAGGGGATGGGGGGCTACACCTTC.

J is TRBJ1-3 and V is TRBV7-6; D ambiguous. The CDR3 has 13 amino acids. The germline CDR1 and CDR2 sequences are SGHVS and FNYEAQ. Trimming stripped 0 bases from V and 4 bases from J, with 4 bases between. The CDR3 DNA follows: TGTGCCAGCAGCTTAGCCCAGGGAAACACCATATATTTT. It encodes CASSLAQGNTIYF. The full variable domain, in which reference TRBV7-6 and TRBJ1-3 provide the parts outside the CDR3, is GAGVSQSPRYKVTKRGQDVALRCDPISGHVSLYWYRQALGQGPEFLTYFNYEAQQDKSGLPNDRFSAERPEGSISTLTIQRTEQRDSAMYRCASSLAQGNTIYFGEGSWLTVV.

The chain links TRBV21-1 to TRBJ1-1; the D call TRBD1 from the table was never checked on the DNA. TRBV21-1 is shown as a pseudogene. This CDR3 has 14 amino acids. This chain's CDR3 is CASVEGESDTEAFF. The DNA of the CDR3 is TGTGCCAGCGTGGAAGGGGAATCTGACACTGAAGCTTTCTTT.

This clonotype was found once. V gene TRBV2 combines with J gene TRBJ1-3; D not resolved. The CDR3 runs to 13 residues. Germline V gene data show CDR1 as SNHLY and CDR2 as FYNNEI. V dropped 8 bases and J dropped 0 bases, with 8 bases sitting between them. DNA of the CDR3: TGTGCCAGCGAGGCCTCCTCTGGAAACACCATATATTTT. Translation: CASEASSGNTIYF.

V gene TRBV12-3 or TRBV12-4 combines with J gene TRBJ1-4; tentative D call: TRBD1 (6 bases). The CDR3 totals 14 residues. V was cut by 2 bases and J by 7 bases, with 11 bases left in between. CDR3 amino acids: CASSLSSRGEKLFF. Here the CDR3 DNA reads TGTGCCAGCAGTTTATCTTCCAGGGGTGAAAAACTGTTTTTT.

The DNA of the CDR3 is TGTGCCAGCAGCCCACACGGGCTACTCCAAGAGACCCAGTACTTC. The encoded protein is CASSPHGLLQETQYF. This chain links TRBV6-1 with TRBJ2-5; D call uncertain. Germline CDR1 reads MNHNS; CDR2 reads SASEGT. This CDR3 contains 15 residues. The V gene lost 6 bases and the J gene lost 1 base, with 15 bases spanning the gap.

This sequence joins TRBV2 and TRBJ2-7; D remains ambiguous. Germline V gene lookup returns CDR1 SNHLY and CDR2 FYNNEI. This CDR3 contains 13 residues. V was cut by 4 bases and J by 0 bases, with 7 bases left in between. The CDR3 DNA is TGTGCCAGCAGTGGCCCCGGCTCCTACGAGCAGTACTTC. Protein sequence: CASSGPGSYEQYF.